This TCR beta chain was recorded in a study of blood T cell repertoires in COVID-19. Study-level information: Whether acute or convalescent, the COVID-19 samples came from the United States, Italy and Spain. T cells, B-cell-depleted T cells, or PBMCs supplied cDNA or gDNA.

The CDR3 contains 14 residues. V dropped 5 bases and J dropped 3 bases, with 13 bases sitting between them. Germline lookup yields CDR1 SEHNR and CDR2 FQNEAQ (reference sequence). Original processing notes: Counts of nucleated cells, estimated from reference gene primer amplification, were obtained. TCRdb keeps only in-frame clones here, not all; method: immunoSEQ multiplex PCR. The V and J calls and the clone size are those of that table, but D and trimming were determined from the DNA. The profile shows about 180,000 clones, more than 90% of them singletons. This clonotype originated in a man in his forties or fifties with acute or convalescent COVID-19. The J gene is TRBJ1-1, the V gene TRBV7-9; D remains unclear. Specimen: peripheral blood. The CDR3 loop reads CASSPGNTDTEAFF. The CDR3 DNA is TGTGCCAGCAGCCCAGGAAATACGGACACTGAAGCTTTCTTT.